These T cell receptor beta chains were read from a single sample in a study of radiotherapy plus CTLA-4 blockade in lung cancer. Measured with immunoSEQ multiplex PCR; TCRdb has only the in-frame clones, and not every one. The sample includes tens of thousands of clones, about three quarters of them seen just once. The specimen comprised peripheral blood, sampled from a patient treated with radiotherapy plus ipilimumab. All receptors come from a human donor with non-small cell lung cancer whose response to radiotherapy plus ipilimumab could not be evaluated. CDR3s include the opening cysteine and the closing phenylalanine or tryptophan. Each record gives: clone size, V gene, J gene, D gene, CDR3 protein, CDR3 DNA. D genes are given only for firm matches. Some rows mark clone size as missing; the rest say once, few, many or name a class of expanded clone.

clone size: once; V gene: TRBV4-2; J gene: TRBJ2-1; D gene: TRBD2; CDR3 protein: CASSQETGGKDNEQFF; CDR3 DNA: TGTGCCAGCAGCCAAGAAACGGGGGGGAAGGATAATGAGCAGTTCTTC
clone size: NA; V gene: TRBV7-9; J gene: TRBJ1-2; D gene: NA; CDR3 protein: CASSPDTLNYGYTF; CDR3 DNA: TGTGCCAGCAGCCCGGACACCCTTAACTATGGCTACACCTTC
clone size: NA; V gene: TRBV9; J gene: TRBJ1-2; D gene: TRBD1; CDR3 protein: CASSVATGVGASYTF; CDR3 DNA: TGTGCCAGCAGCGTGGCAACAGGGGTCGGTGCAAGCTACACCTTC
clone size: NA; V gene: TRBV6-1; J gene: TRBJ1-3; D gene: TRBD1; CDR3 protein: CASSEYRGSSGNTIYF; CDR3 DNA: TGTGCCAGCAGTGAATACAGGGGGAGCTCTGGAAACACCATATATTTT
clone size: NA; V gene: TRBV5-8; J gene: TRBJ1-1; D gene: NA; CDR3 protein: CASSRQGSTEAFF; CDR3 DNA: TGTGCCAGCAGCAGGCAGGGGAGCACTGAAGCTTTCTTT
clone size: NA; V gene: TRBV7-8; J gene: TRBJ2-2; D gene: NA; CDR3 protein: CASSLLVSGGGELFF; CDR3 DNA: TGTGCCAGCAGCTTATTGGTGAGCGGTGGCGGGGAGCTGTTTTTT
clone size: NA; V gene: TRBV2; J gene: TRBJ2-7; D gene: TRBD2; CDR3 protein: CASRRLAGPSSYEQYF; CDR3 DNA: TGTGCCAGCAGAAGACTAGCGGGACCGAGCTCCTACGAGCAGTACTTC
clone size: NA; V gene: TRBV5-8; J gene: TRBJ2-7; D gene: NA; CDR3 protein: CASRQTSSYEQYF; CDR3 DNA: TGTGCCAGCAGACAGACTAGTTCCTACGAGCAGTACTTC
clone size: few; V gene: TRBV28; J gene: TRBJ1-2; D gene: NA; CDR3 protein: CASSPFVDSSGYTF; CDR3 DNA: TGTGCCAGCAGTCCCTTCGTGGACTCATCAGGCTACACCTTC
clone size: NA; V gene: TRBV29-1; J gene: TRBJ2-5; D gene: TRBD2; CDR3 protein: CSALAGLQETQYF; CDR3 DNA: TGCAGCGCCCTAGCGGGCCTACAAGAGACCCAGTACTTC
clone size: NA; V gene: TRBV30; J gene: TRBJ1-2; D gene: NA; CDR3 protein: CAWSVRRYLYGYTF; CDR3 DNA: TGTGCCTGGAGTGTACGCCGGTACCTCTATGGCTACACCTTC
clone size: NA; V gene: TRBV10-2; J gene: TRBJ2-7; D gene: TRBD2; CDR3 protein: CASSTASAGGPYEQYF; CDR3 DNA: TGCGCCAGCAGTACCGCTTCGGCGGGGGGGCCCTACGAGCAGTACTTC
clone size: NA; V gene: TRBV5-1; J gene: TRBJ1-2; D gene: NA; CDR3 protein: CASSLVATAANGYTF; CDR3 DNA: TGCGCCAGCAGCTTGGTAGCAACAGCGGCTAACGGCTACACCTTC
clone size: NA; V gene: TRBV2; J gene: TRBJ2-3; D gene: NA; CDR3 protein: CASELRDTDTQYF; CDR3 DNA: TGTGCCAGCGAGTTAAGAGACACAGATACGCAGTATTTT
clone size: NA; V gene: TRBV28; J gene: TRBJ2-1; D gene: TRBD2; CDR3 protein: CASSLRGGWNEQFF; CDR3 DNA: TGTGCCAGCAGTCTCCGGGGGGGATGGAATGAGCAGTTCTTC
clone size: NA; V gene: TRBV6-5; J gene: TRBJ2-7; D gene: NA; CDR3 protein: CASRLQAGSEQYF; CDR3 DNA: TGTGCCAGCAGGTTGCAGGCGGGATCCGAGCAGTACTTC
clone size: NA; V gene: TRBV19; J gene: TRBJ1-2; D gene: NA; CDR3 protein: CASSRTGFGYTF; CDR3 DNA: TGTGCCAGTAGCCGAACAGGGTTTGGCTACACCTTC
clone size: NA; V gene: TRBV30; J gene: TRBJ2-3; D gene: TRBD2; CDR3 protein: CAWTSGSTDTQYF; CDR3 DNA: TGTGCCTGGACTAGCGGGAGCACAGATACGCAGTATTTT
clone size: NA; V gene: TRBV18; J gene: TRBJ2-2; D gene: TRBD1; CDR3 protein: CASSPGTANTGELFF; CDR3 DNA: TGTGCCAGCTCACCGGGGACAGCGAACACCGGGGAGCTGTTTTTT
clone size: NA; V gene: TRBV30; J gene: TRBJ1-2; D gene: NA; CDR3 protein: CAWSVGGYGYTF; CDR3 DNA: TGTGCCTGGAGTGTAGGAGGCTATGGCTACACCTTC
clone size: NA; V gene: TRBV9; J gene: TRBJ2-1; D gene: TRBD2; CDR3 protein: CASSVLAGGPGNEQFF; CDR3 DNA: TGTGCCAGCAGCGTCTTAGCGGGAGGGCCGGGGAATGAGCAGTTCTTC
clone size: NA; V gene: TRBV21-1; J gene: TRBJ2-7; D gene: NA; CDR3 protein: CASSKDLAGTGVNEQYF; CDR3 DNA: TGTGCCAGCAGCAAAGATTTGGCTGGGACAGGGGTTAACGAGCAGTACTTC
clone size: NA; V gene: TRBV28; J gene: TRBJ1-5; D gene: TRBD1; CDR3 protein: CASSLWTGYQPQHF; CDR3 DNA: TGTGCCAGCAGTTTATGGACAGGGTATCAGCCCCAGCATTTT
clone size: NA; V gene: TRBV18; J gene: TRBJ1-1; D gene: NA; CDR3 protein: CASSPQGIYTEAFF; CDR3 DNA: TGTGCCAGCTCACCACAGGGGATTTACACTGAAGCTTTCTTT
clone size: once; V gene: TRBV19; J gene: TRBJ2-3; D gene: NA; CDR3 protein: CASSKLTDTQYF; CDR3 DNA: TGTGCCAGTAGTAAACTCACAGATACGCAGTATTTT
clone size: NA; V gene: TRBV5-1; J gene: TRBJ2-5; D gene: NA; CDR3 protein: CASSLDWGRETQYF; CDR3 DNA: TGCGCCAGCAGCTTGGATTGGGGGAGGGAGACCCAGTACTTC
clone size: NA; V gene: TRBV18; J gene: TRBJ2-7; D gene: NA; CDR3 protein: CASSPPIGRGGYEQYF; CDR3 DNA: TGTGCCAGCTCACCACCGATCGGCAGGGGCGGCTACGAGCAGTACTTC
clone size: NA; V gene: TRBV18; J gene: TRBJ1-2; D gene: NA; CDR3 protein: CASSTSGGLPYGYTF; CDR3 DNA: TGTGCCAGCTCCACGTCCGGAGGGTTACCCTATGGCTACACCTTC
clone size: NA; V gene: TRBV4-1; J gene: TRBJ2-3; D gene: TRBD2; CDR3 protein: CASSQQTSETDTQYF; CDR3 DNA: TGCGCCAGCAGCCAACAGACTAGCGAAACAGATACGCAGTATTTT
clone size: NA; V gene: TRBV27; J gene: TRBJ2-7; D gene: NA; CDR3 protein: CASSPGPTYEQYF; CDR3 DNA: TGTGCCAGCAGTCCAGGGCCGACCTACGAGCAGTACTTC
clone size: NA; V gene: TRBV5-1; J gene: TRBJ1-2; D gene: NA; CDR3 protein: CASSSGGSVNYGYTF; CDR3 DNA: TGCGCCAGCAGCTCGGGGGGGTCAGTGAACTATGGCTACACCTTC
clone size: NA; V gene: TRBV7-9; J gene: TRBJ2-3; D gene: TRBD2; CDR3 protein: CASQRTGTTNTDTQYF; CDR3 DNA: TGTGCCAGCCAACGGACCGGGACTACTAACACAGATACGCAGTATTTT
clone size: NA; V gene: TRBV18; J gene: TRBJ2-3; D gene: NA; CDR3 protein: CASSPRSGVSDTQYF; CDR3 DNA: TGTGCCAGCTCACCTCGGTCGGGAGTGTCAGATACGCAGTATTTT
clone size: NA; V gene: TRBV6-6; J gene: TRBJ1-2; D gene: NA; CDR3 protein: CASSYSGQSGGYTF; CDR3 DNA: TGTGCCAGCAGTTACTCCGGACAGAGCGGTGGCTACACCTTC
clone size: NA; V gene: TRBV29-1; J gene: TRBJ2-7; D gene: NA; CDR3 protein: CSVARAAGHSYEQYF; CDR3 DNA: TGCAGCGTTGCGAGGGCGGCGGGCCACTCCTACGAGCAGTACTTC
clone size: NA; V gene: TRBV9; J gene: TRBJ1-1; D gene: NA; CDR3 protein: CASSPRGAKKGTEAFF; CDR3 DNA: TGTGCCAGCAGCCCCCGCGGGGCTAAGAAGGGCACTGAAGCTTTCTTT
clone size: NA; V gene: TRBV6-5; J gene: TRBJ2-3; D gene: NA; CDR3 protein: CATREQGRADTQYF; CDR3 DNA: TGTGCCACTCGGGAGCAGGGTAGGGCAGATACGCAGTATTTT
clone size: NA; V gene: TRBV27; J gene: TRBJ1-6; D gene: NA; CDR3 protein: CASSLGGRNNSPLHF; CDR3 DNA: TGTGCCAGCAGTTTGGGAGGCCGGAATAATTCACCCCTCCACTTT
clone size: NA; V gene: TRBV2; J gene: TRBJ2-1; D gene: NA; CDR3 protein: CASTKGRGSGYNEQFF; CDR3 DNA: TGTGCCAGCACCAAAGGACGGGGGAGTGGGTACAATGAGCAGTTCTTC
clone size: NA; V gene: TRBV9; J gene: TRBJ1-2; D gene: TRBD1; CDR3 protein: CASSVGGTGGSGYTF; CDR3 DNA: TGTGCCAGCAGCGTAGGAGGGACAGGGGGCTCGGGCTACACCTTC
clone size: NA; V gene: TRBV6-6; J gene: TRBJ2-7; D gene: TRBD1; CDR3 protein: CASTEGQGFYEQYF; CDR3 DNA: TGTGCCAGCACCGAGGGACAGGGGTTCTACGAGCAGTACTTC
clone size: once; V gene: TRBV30; J gene: TRBJ2-2; D gene: NA; CDR3 protein: CAWNPQRTYLYTGELFF; CDR3 DNA: TGTGCCTGGAATCCCCAGCGTACATACCTTTACACCGGGGAGCTGTTTTTT
clone size: NA; V gene: TRBV29-1; J gene: TRBJ1-1; D gene: NA; CDR3 protein: CSVGVRGSNTEAFF; CDR3 DNA: TGCAGCGTTGGGGTTAGGGGGTCGAACACTGAAGCTTTCTTT
clone size: NA; V gene: TRBV7-2; J gene: TRBJ2-5; D gene: NA; CDR3 protein: CASKSGSQGETQYF; CDR3 DNA: TGTGCCAGCAAGTCGGGGAGTCAGGGGGAGACCCAGTACTTC
clone size: NA; V gene: TRBV7-2; J gene: TRBJ2-7; D gene: TRBD2; CDR3 protein: CASSLKGLAAAYEQYF; CDR3 DNA: TGTGCCAGCAGCTTAAAGGGACTAGCGGCAGCCTACGAGCAGTACTTC
clone size: NA; V gene: TRBV4-2; J gene: TRBJ1-5; D gene: NA; CDR3 protein: CASSQDGGNQPQHF; CDR3 DNA: TGTGCCAGCAGCCAGGACGGAGGGAATCAGCCCCAGCATTTT
clone size: once; V gene: TRBV6-5; J gene: TRBJ1-5; D gene: NA; CDR3 protein: CASRGGGNNQPQHF; CDR3 DNA: TGTGCCAGCAGGGGAGGGGGGAACAATCAGCCCCAGCATTTT
clone size: NA; V gene: TRBV19; J gene: TRBJ1-3; D gene: TRBD1; CDR3 protein: CASRDRGSGNTIYF; CDR3 DNA: TGTGCCAGTAGAGACAGGGGCTCTGGAAACACCATATATTTT
clone size: NA; V gene: TRBV28; J gene: TRBJ1-3; D gene: NA; CDR3 protein: CASSWSGANSGNTIYF; CDR3 DNA: TGTGCCAGCAGTTGGAGTGGAGCCAACTCTGGAAACACCATATATTTT
clone size: NA; V gene: TRBV4-1; J gene: TRBJ2-1; D gene: TRBD2; CDR3 protein: CASSSGTSGINEQFF; CDR3 DNA: TGCGCCAGCAGCTCCGGGACTAGCGGGATCAATGAGCAGTTCTTC
clone size: NA; V gene: TRBV11-3; J gene: TRBJ2-3; D gene: NA; CDR3 protein: CASSRTSDTQYF; CDR3 DNA: TGTGCCAGCAGTCGGACATCGGATACGCAGTATTTT
clone size: NA; V gene: TRBV7-9; J gene: TRBJ2-7; D gene: NA; CDR3 protein: CASSFRRSSYEQYF; CDR3 DNA: TGTGCCAGCAGCTTTAGAAGGAGCTCCTACGAGCAGTACTTC
clone size: NA; V gene: TRBV30; J gene: TRBJ2-7; D gene: NA; CDR3 protein: CAWSVDSGTYEQYF; CDR3 DNA: TGTGCCTGGAGTGTAGATAGCGGTACCTACGAGCAGTACTTC
clone size: NA; V gene: TRBV28; J gene: TRBJ1-1; D gene: NA; CDR3 protein: CASSQVYTEAFF; CDR3 DNA: TGTGCCAGCAGTCAGGTATACACTGAAGCTTTCTTT
clone size: NA; V gene: TRBV9; J gene: TRBJ1-4; D gene: NA; CDR3 protein: CASSVEGGRGAANEKLFF; CDR3 DNA: TGTGCCAGCAGCGTAGAAGGCGGCAGGGGAGCCGCTAATGAAAAACTGTTTTTT
clone size: NA; V gene: TRBV2; J gene: TRBJ2-5; D gene: TRBD2; CDR3 protein: CASSELLAGAQETQYF; CDR3 DNA: TGTGCCAGCAGTGAGTTACTAGCGGGGGCACAAGAGACCCAGTACTTC
clone size: NA; V gene: TRBV11-1; J gene: TRBJ2-3; D gene: NA; CDR3 protein: CASSLGGGTDTQYF; CDR3 DNA: TGTGCCAGCAGCTTAGGGGGGGGCACAGATACGCAGTATTTT